This paragraph reports one T cell receptor (beta chain). Original processing notes: Counts of nucleated cells, estimated from reference gene primer amplification, were obtained. Assay: immunoSEQ multiplex PCR; the TCRdb copy retains only in-frame clones and omits some. Clone size and V and J calls were adopted from that table, with D and trimming inferred from the DNA. The sample consists of around 380,000 clones, 81% of them appearing once. The sample comes from a study of blood T cell repertoires in COVID-19. Study context: Some COVID-19 samples were acute and others convalescent; all came from the United States, Italy and Spain. T cells, B-cell-depleted T cells, or PBMCs provided the cDNA or gDNA that served as material.

This CDR3 is 12 amino acids long. The germline V and J ends were trimmed by 5 bases and 8 bases, with 13 bases remaining between them. This TCR derives from a human donor with acute or convalescent COVID-19. The donor label of this sample is uncertain. The sequencing input was peripheral blood. The genes are TRBV12-3 or TRBV12-4 and TRBJ2-7; D perhaps matches TRBD2 (5 bases). The CDR3 sequence is CASSPFKRQQYF. DNA for the CDR3: TGTGCCAGCAGTCCGTTTAAGCGGCAGCAGTACTTC.